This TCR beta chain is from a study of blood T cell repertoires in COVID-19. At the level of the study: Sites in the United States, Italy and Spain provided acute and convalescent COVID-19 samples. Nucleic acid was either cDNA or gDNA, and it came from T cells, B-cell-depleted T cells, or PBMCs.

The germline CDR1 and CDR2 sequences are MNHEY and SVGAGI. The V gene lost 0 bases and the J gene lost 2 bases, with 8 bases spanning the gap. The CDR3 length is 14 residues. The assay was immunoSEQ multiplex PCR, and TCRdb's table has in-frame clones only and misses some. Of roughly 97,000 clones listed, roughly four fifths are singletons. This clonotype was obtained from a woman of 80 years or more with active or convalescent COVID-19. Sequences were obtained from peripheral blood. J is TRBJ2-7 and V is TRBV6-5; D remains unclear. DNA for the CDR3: TGTGCCAGCAGTTACTCGGCAGGCCCCTACGAGCAGTACTTC. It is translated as CASSYSAGPYEQYF.